Below, 5 T cell receptor beta chains from the same sample are listed, as sequenced in a study of T-cell memory formation after mild COVID-19. TCRdb re-called the 5' RACE reads with MiXCR, one entry per CDR3 protein. The data show under 15,000 distinct CDR3 sequences, roughly 17% seen once. What was sequenced was PBMCs or a T cell subset sorted from them (not recorded which). These TCRs come from a man aged 18 to 29 who had mild COVID-19 (a few samples of this study predate the infection). Cell type and time point are not known.

The chain joins TRBV28 to TRBJ1-5; D is undetermined. This CDR3 region has 14 residues. Trimming took off 8 bases at V and 0 bases at J, with 11 bases between the two ends. Per the germline V gene, CDR1 is MDHEN and CDR2 is SYDVKM. The CDR3 nucleotides are TGTGCCAGCGGACTCCTGAGTAGCAATCAGCCCCAGCATTTT. Translated, it gives CASGLLSSNQPQHF.

The chain carries TRBV4-3 and TRBJ2-5, with TRBD2 matching 8 bases. The CDR3 runs 16 residues. The germline V gene has CDR1 LGHNA and CDR2 YSLEER. Germline trimming cut 3 bases from V and 2 bases from J; bases unmatched to any gene: 8. The CDR3 region is CASSQEDGGGQETQYF. CDR3 in DNA: TGCGCCAGCAGCCAGGAGGACGGGGGGGGACAAGAGACCCAGTACTTC.

This clonotype has ten or more counts. The chain recombines TRBV4-1 with TRBJ2-5, with D possibly TRBD1 on 5 matching bases. The CDR3 has 14 amino acids. Trimming took off 4 bases at V and 2 bases at J, with 11 bases between the two ends. Germline lookup yields CDR1 MGHRA and CDR2 YSYEKL. DNA of the CDR3: TGCGCCAGCAGCCTACAGACAGAACAAGAGACCCAGTACTTC. As protein: CASSLQTEQETQYF.

This clonotype was counted at least ten times. The rearrangement uses TRBV7-2 and TRBJ2-5, with a possible D match to TRBD2 (6 bases). V was trimmed by 3 bases and J by 4 bases, leaving 12 bases between them. The CDR3 has 14 residues. Germline V gene data show CDR1 as SGHTA and CDR2 as FQGNSA. Here the CDR3 reads CASSFHQGGETQYF. CDR3 coding DNA: TGTGCCAGCAGCTTCCATCAGGGAGGAGAGACCCAGTACTTC.

This clonotype occurred a few times. This chain connects TRBV7-3 to TRBJ2-3, with D perhaps matching TRBD1 or TRBD2 (5 bases each). This CDR3 is 15 amino acids long. From germline, CDR1 is SGHTA and CDR2 FQGTGA. V was clipped by 1 base and J by 1 base, with 9 bases between them. Here the CDR3 DNA reads TGTGCCAGCAGCTTAATGGGGGAGCGCACAGATACGCAGTATTTT. Encoded protein: CASSLMGERTDTQYF.